This entry concerns a single T cell receptor (beta chain). This entry belongs to a study of T cells expressing NK-cell markers. The CDR3 is 15 residues long. CDR1 and CDR2 from the germline V gene are SGHRS and YFSETQ. TCRdb re-analyzed the 5' RACE reads; it lists each CDR3 protein once, without DNA. Its table lists 300,000 to 450,000 distinct CDR3 sequences. The sequencing sample was made of blood T cells: a sorted CD56 or NKG2C T cell subset, CD4+ or CD8+ T cells, or bulk PBMC T cells (not recorded which). J is TRBJ2-3 and V is TRBV5-1; as DNA is missing, the TRBD1 call by TCRdb cannot be tested. This TCR came from a man aged 18 to 69 in good health. The CDR3 protein is CASRQGRISTDTQYF.